One and the same sample provided the 30 T cell receptor beta chains below, sequenced in a study of breast tumors, draining lymph nodes, adjacent tissues. In TCRdb, the multiplex PCR reads were re-called with MiXCR into one record per CDR3 protein. The sample lists about 180,000 distinct CDR3 sequences; roughly 30% were seen once. The lymph nodes were axillary draining lymph nodes from breast cancer patients. The sample consisted of axillary lymph node tissue. These receptors all stem from a female donor with breast cancer. Some clones in this sample may be carry-over from other donors' samples.

The chain uses TRBV6-1 and TRBJ2-7; 7 positions match TRBD1. The CDR3 extends over 15 amino acids. Germline V gene data show CDR1 as MNHNS and CDR2 as SASEGT. Trimming removed 5 bases from V and 4 bases from J; junction bases left unmatched: 11. The CDR3 spells CASSQLVGGGYEQYF. DNA of the CDR3: TGTGCCAGCAGTCAATTGGTAGGGGGCGGGTACGAGCAGTACTTC.

This clonotype was found many times. The V call is TRBV20-1, the J call TRBJ2-5; D possibly uses TRBD1 or TRBD2 (5 bases each). There are 13 residues in the CDR3. V was clipped by 6 bases and J by 7 bases, with 18 bases between them. Germline assignment: CDR1 DFQATT and CDR2 SNEGSKA (reference sequence). CDR3 in DNA: TGCAGTGCCTCCTCTGGGACCGCGGGGACCCAGTACTTC. Protein product: CSASSGTAGTQYF.

The sample holds a few counts of this clonotype. A clone one base away is much larger, so this may be a read error. The rearrangement uses TRBV7-8 and TRBJ2-7; no definite D call. The CDR3 runs to 15 residues. Germline V gene data show CDR1 as SGHVS and CDR2 as FQNEAQ. The CDR3 spells CASSLGHFVSYEQHF. CDR3 DNA sequence: TGTGCCAGCAGCTTAGGGCATTTCGTCTCCTACGAGCAGCACTTC.

In its sample, this clonotype was seen many times. The rearrangement uses TRBV24-1 and TRBJ2-3; D possibly corresponds to TRBD2 (6 bases). The CDR3 runs to 13 residues. With 5 bases removed from V and 7 bases from J, the gap between germline ends came to 12 bases. The germline CDR1 and CDR2 sequences are KGHDR and SFDVKD. The CDR3 loop is CATSGGDLYTQYF. CDR3 DNA sequence: TGTGCCACCAGTGGGGGGGACCTTTATACGCAGTATTTT.

This clonotype was picked up many times. This chain joins TRBV9 and TRBJ2-3; TRBD2 aligns across 7 bases. CDR1 and CDR2 (germline): SGDLS, YYNGEE. The CDR3 is made up of 16 amino acids. J lost 0 bases, V lost 2 bases, and 6 bases had no gene match. The CDR3 spells CASSVQLAESTDTQYF. For the CDR3, the DNA is TGTGCCAGCAGCGTTCAGCTAGCGGAAAGCACAGATACGCAGTATTTT.

The sample holds many counts of this clonotype. Since a much larger clone is just one base distant, this may be a read error. The chain links TRBV6-5 to TRBJ2-7; D is possibly TRBD2 (6 bases). There are 14 residues in the CDR3. V gave up 5 bases and J gave up 3 bases, with 14 bases separating them. From germline, CDR1 is MNHEY and CDR2 SVGAGI. CDR3 in DNA: TGTGCCAGCAGTCGCGGAATGGGGGGCTACGAGCAGTACTTC. This translates into CASSRGMGGYEQYF.

This clonotype was seen ten or more times. The chain employs TRBV6-5 and TRBJ1-5; a weak D match, TRBD1 (5 bases). CDR3 size: 14 residues. V shed 6 bases and J shed 3 bases, with 12 bases lying between them. From germline, CDR1 is MNHEY and CDR2 SVGAGI. CDR3 in amino acids: CASSPGGTNQPQHF. The CDR3 DNA follows: TGTGCCAGCAGCCCCGGGGGAACCAATCAGCCCCAGCATTTT.

The chain combines TRBV2 with TRBJ2-3, with 14 bases lining up with TRBD2. From germline, CDR1 is SNHLY and CDR2 FYNNEI. This CDR3 contains 16 residues. V gave up 4 bases and J gave up 5 bases; unmatched junction bases: 5. The CDR3 DNA follows: TGTGCCAGCAGTGGACGACTAGCGGGGGGGCTAGATACGCAGTATTTT. It specifies CASSGRLAGGLDTQYF.

The V gene is TRBV9, the J gene TRBJ2-1, with 13 bases lining up with TRBD2. V lost 2 bases, J lost 0 bases, and 11 bases stayed unmatched. Germline values: CDR1 SGDLS, CDR2 YYNGEE. This CDR3 is built from 20 residues. CDR3 protein: CASSVPRTSGRANSYNEQFF. The CDR3 DNA sequence: TGTGCCAGCAGCGTCCCAAGAACTAGCGGGAGGGCAAACTCCTACAATGAGCAGTTCTTC.

The chain employs TRBV15 and TRBJ1-5; tentative D call: TRBD1 (5 bases). V shed 0 bases and J shed 9 bases, with 12 bases lying between them. Germline CDR1 is LNHNV and CDR2 is YYDKDF (reference sequence). This CDR3 has 14 residues. As DNA, the CDR3 is TGTGCCACCAGCAGAGAAATCCAGGGCTGGCCCCAGCATTTT. This gives the protein CATSREIQGWPQHF. The full variable domain, in which reference TRBV15 and TRBJ1-5 provide the parts outside the CDR3, is DAMVIQNPRYQVTQFGKPVTLSCSQTLNHNVMYWYQQKSSQAPKLLFHYYDKDFNNEADTPDNFQSRRPNTSFCFLDIRSPGLGDTAMYLCATSREIQGWPQHFGDGTRLSIL.

The V gene is TRBV4-2, the J gene TRBJ2-1; no definite D call. CDR1 and CDR2 (germline): LGHNA, YNFKEQ. CDR3 size: 15 residues. Deletions cut 4 bases from V and 7 bases from J, with 17 bases between. CDR3 sequence reads: CASSPRVDVYNEQFF. CDR3 in DNA: TGTGCCAGCAGCCCGAGAGTGGACGTATATAATGAGCAGTTCTTC.

In this sample, this clonotype turned up many times. V is TRBV5-6 and J is TRBJ2-7, with TRBD1 identical over 8 bases. Germline CDR1 is SGHDT and CDR2 is YYEEEE. The CDR3 extends over 15 amino acids. V gave up 5 bases and J gave up 0 bases; unmatched junction bases: 7. CDR3 sequence: CASSPTGGFSYEQYF. The CDR3 DNA reads as TGTGCCAGCAGTCCTACAGGGGGGTTCTCCTACGAGCAGTACTTC.

The chain joins TRBV12-3 or TRBV12-4 to TRBJ2-1; 16 bases are a match to TRBD2. V gave up 4 bases and J gave up 2 bases; unmatched junction bases: 8. This CDR3 is built from 19 residues. The CDR3 coding sequence is TGTGCCAGCAGTTCGGAACCGGGACTAGCGGGAGGGCCCTACAATGAGCAGTTCTTC. This gives the protein CASSSEPGLAGGPYNEQFF.

This clonotype was detected only a few times. This chain links TRBV18 with TRBJ2-3, with D perhaps matching TRBD1 or TRBD2 (5 bases each). V dropped 2 bases and J dropped 2 bases, with 5 bases sitting between them. This CDR3 region has 13 residues. Per the germline V gene, CDR1 is KGHSH and CDR2 is LQKENI. The DNA for the CDR3 is TGTGCCAGCTCACCAGGGACCACAGATACGCAGTATTTT. This gives the protein CASSPGTTDTQYF.

This clonotype was seen repeatedly, ten times or more. The chain links TRBV12-3 or TRBV12-4 to TRBJ2-7; 7 positions match TRBD2. V shed 9 bases and J 0 bases; nucleotides not matched to a gene: 5. The CDR3 is made up of 13 amino acids. The CDR3 reads CASRGVLSYEQYF. The CDR3 DNA reads TGTGCCAGTCGGGGGGTGCTCTCCTACGAGCAGTACTTC.

A note on this clonotype: This could be a read error, since a much larger clone is one nucleotide away. The CDR3 DNA follows: TGTGCCAGTAGTATCGCTAGCGGGGGGACGAACACCGGGGAGCTGTTTTTT. This sequence encodes CASSIASGGTNTGELFF. This chain uses TRBV15 with TRBJ2-2; 11 bases fit TRBD2. With V trimmed by 10 bases and J by 0 bases, 10 bases remained unmatched. Germline V gene lookup returns CDR1 LNHNV and CDR2 YYDKDF (reference sequence). This CDR3 spans 17 amino acids.

The table lists this clonotype with many counts. The rearrangement joins TRBV9 to TRBJ2-1; no reliable D call. Between the trimmed V and J ends, which lost 0 bases and 5 bases, there was a span of 6 bases. Per germline, CDR1 SGDLS and CDR2 YYNGEE. The CDR3 consists of 13 residues. The CDR3 nucleotides read TGTGCCAGCAGCGTAGGGGTACACAATGAGCAGTTCTTC. This gives the protein CASSVGVHNEQFF. Together with reference TRBV9 and TRBJ2-1, the CDR3 gives the full variable domain: DSGVTQTPKHLITATGQRVTLRCSPRSGDLSVYWYQQSLDQGLQFLIQYYNGEERAKGNILERFSAQQFPDLHSELNLSSLELGDSALYFCASSVGVHNEQFFGPGTRLTVL.

The chain links TRBV7-3 to TRBJ1-1; D is unclear. The length of the CDR3 is 13 residues. Trimming removed 2 bases at V and 1 base at J, with 5 bases between. The germline V gene has CDR1 SGHTA and CDR2 FQGTGA. The chain's CDR3 is CASSLLTNTEAFF. The DNA of the CDR3 is TGTGCCAGCAGCTTATTGACGAACACTGAAGCTTTCTTT.

In this sample, this clonotype turned up a few times. V is TRBV5-4 and J is TRBJ1-1, with no clear D. V was clipped by 2 bases and J by 0 bases, with 11 bases between them. Per the germline V gene, CDR1 is SGHNT and CDR2 is YYREEE (reference sequence). The CDR3 has 15 residues. The CDR3 spells CASSFSRAMNTEAFF. The CDR3 bases are TGTGCCAGCAGCTTTAGTCGGGCCATGAACACTGAAGCTTTCTTT.

This clonotype has ten or more counts. The chain joins TRBV10-3 to TRBJ2-1, with 11 bases matching TRBD2. This CDR3 contains 15 residues. V lost 6 bases, J lost 1 base, and 2 bases stayed unmatched. Per germline, CDR1 ENHRY and CDR2 SYGVKD. This CDR3 reads CAISTSGGSYNEQFF. The CDR3 DNA follows: TGTGCCATCAGCACTAGCGGGGGATCCTACAATGAGCAGTTCTTC.

This clonotype was observed at least ten times. V and J are TRBV6-5 and TRBJ2-2, with TRBD2 identical over 7 bases. The CDR3 consists of 13 residues. In germline, CDR1 is MNHEY, CDR2 SVGAGI. The ends lost 2 bases at V and 6 bases at J; junction bases unmatched: 0. The CDR3 here is CASSYGGAGELFF. CDR3 nucleotides: TGTGCCAGCAGTTACGGGGGGGCCGGGGAGCTGTTTTTT.

This clonotype appeared many times. This chain joins TRBV20-1 and TRBJ1-2; 9 nucleotides match TRBD1. The CDR3 runs 17 residues. Germline V gene sequence: CDR1 DFQATT, CDR2 SNEGSKA (reference sequence). J lost 5 bases, V lost 0 bases, and 13 bases had no gene match. The CDR3 coding sequence is TGCAGTGCTAGAGATCCCCACCGGGACAGGGCCTCGTATGGCTACACCTTC. The encoded protein is CSARDPHRDRASYGYTF.

The rearrangement links TRBV4-1 to TRBJ2-4; D perhaps matches TRBD2 (5 bases). The V end was cut by 0 bases, the J end by 8 bases, with 11 bases between. Per germline, CDR1 MGHRA and CDR2 YSYEKL. This CDR3 comprises 14 residues. The CDR3 DNA reads TGCGCCAGCAGCCAAGATGTTAAGGAGGACATTCAGTACTTC. Its translation is CASSQDVKEDIQYF.

This chain connects TRBV7-2 to TRBJ1-1; 7 bases are shared with TRBD1. The length of the CDR3 is 15 residues. Germline CDR1 SGHTA, CDR2 FQGNSA. J gave up 6 bases and V 1 base, and 8 bases lay outside the gene matches. The CDR3 reads CASSLGGQGGSEAFF. The DNA for the CDR3 is TGTGCCAGCAGCTTAGGGGGGCAGGGGGGTTCTGAAGCTTTCTTT. The entire variable domain, with the rest obtained from reference TRBV7-2 and TRBJ1-1, is as follows: GAGVSQSPSNKVTEKGKDVELRCDPISGHTALYWYRQSLGQGLEFLIYFQGNSAPDKSGLPSDRFSAERTGGSVSTLTIQRTQQEDSAVYLCASSLGGQGGSEAFFGQGTRLTVV.

The rearrangement uses TRBV9 and TRBJ1-1; a possible D gene is TRBD1 (6 bases). Germline CDR1 SGDLS, CDR2 YYNGEE. The ends were cut back, 0 bases at V and 6 bases at J, with 12 bases in the middle. The CDR3 length is 14 residues. The CDR3 sequence is CASSVGRGDPEAFF. The CDR3 DNA follows: TGTGCCAGCAGCGTAGGAAGGGGGGACCCTGAAGCTTTCTTT.

The chain combines TRBV20-1 with TRBJ2-3, with no clear D. Germline CDR1 and CDR2: DFQATT and SNEGSKA (reference sequence). This CDR3 comprises 13 residues. The germline V and J ends were trimmed by 0 bases and 6 bases, with 10 bases remaining between them. The CDR3 coding sequence is TGCAGTGCTAGAGATTGGGTGGCCGATACGCAGTATTTT. Its protein product is CSARDWVADTQYF.

This clonotype was observed many times. The chain joins TRBV2 to TRBJ2-5; the match to TRBD2 covers 13 bases. This CDR3 is 15 amino acids long. V shed 11 bases, J shed 5 bases, and the junction held 11 bases outside the gene matches. Germline CDR1 SNHLY, CDR2 FYNNEI. The CDR3 reads CAAWGTSGKGETQYF. The CDR3 DNA reads TGTGCCGCCTGGGGGACTAGCGGGAAAGGGGAGACCCAGTACTTC.

This clonotype has only a few counts. A read error is possible here, since a much larger clone lies one base away. The CDR3 DNA reads as TGTGCCAGCAGCTTCCTAGCGGGAGGGCCAAGCACAGATCCGCAGTATTTT. As protein: CASSFLAGGPSTDPQYF. The gene calls are TRBV7-3 and TRBJ2-3, with TRBD2 matching 12 bases. There are 17 residues in the CDR3. Looked up from germline, CDR1 is SGHTA and CDR2 is FQGTGA.

This clonotype was counted at least ten times. The V gene is TRBV6-6, the J gene TRBJ2-5, with TRBD2 matching 16 bases. The J segment lost 1 base and the V segment lost 4 bases, leaving 3 bases of the junction unmatched. The CDR3 is 17 residues long. Germline V gene sequence: CDR1 MNHNY, CDR2 SVGAGI (reference sequence). CDR3 loop: CASSLGLAGGFQETQYF. CDR3 in DNA: TGTGCCAGCAGTTTGGGACTAGCGGGGGGGTTCCAAGAGACCCAGTACTTC.

The V and J genes are TRBV14 and TRBJ2-3; 9 bases are shared with TRBD2. Germline loops: CDR1 SGHDN, CDR2 FVKESK. CDR3 size: 12 residues. CDR3 amino acids: CARPLAGDTQYF. CDR3 nucleotide sequence: TGTGCTAGACCACTAGCGGGAGATACGCAGTATTTT. The whole variable domain, remainder taken from reference TRBV14 and TRBJ2-3, is EAGVTQFPSHSVIEKGQTVTLRCDPISGHDNLYWYRRVMGKEIKFLLHFVKESKQDESGMPNNRFLAERTGGTYSTLKVQPAELEDSGVYFCARPLAGDTQYFGPGTRLTVL.